The next 19 T cell receptor beta chains were all read from a single sample in a study of blood T cell repertoires in COVID-19 (dated by TCRdb to the early 2020s). The library came from the immunoSEQ multiplex PCR assay. Sourced from immuneACCESS, this table was stored by TCRdb with only in-frame sequences that have V and J called. A share of the clones is absent; for the studies checked, an unresolved V gene accounts for under half, and the remainder has no known explanation. This sample lists about 110,000 clones; more than 75% were detected once. The ten largest clones capture less than 1.5% of the sample. Material for sequencing was peripheral blood. The receptor set was obtained from a man aged 35 to 55 with acute or convalescent COVID-19.

J is TRBJ2-7 and V is TRBV6-6; 13 bases line up with TRBD2. Germline CDR1 is MNHNY and CDR2 is SVGAGI (reference sequence). V shed 5 bases and J 7 bases; nucleotides not matched to a gene: 11. This CDR3 contains 16 residues. The CDR3 bases are TGTGCCAGCAGTCGAGGACTAGCGGGGGCCCCCGGGGAGCAGTACTTC. Encoded protein: CASSRGLAGAPGEQYF.

The genes are TRBV7-3 and TRBJ1-1; D may be TRBD1 (5 bases). Deletions cut 4 bases from V and 4 bases from J, with 13 bases between. This CDR3 has 14 residues. Germline CDR1 reads SGHTA; CDR2 reads FQGTGA. This CDR3 is CASSWTGGTTEAFF. CDR3 in DNA: TGTGCCAGCAGCTGGACGGGCGGGACCACTGAAGCTTTCTTT.

The DNA of the CDR3 is TGTGCCACCAGTGTCGGGGGGCGAAGTGAGCAGTTCTTC. As protein: CATSVGGRSEQFF. J is TRBJ2-1 and V is TRBV24-1; a weak D match, TRBD2 (7 bases). The CDR3 covers 13 residues. Between the trimmed V and J ends, which lost 5 bases and 9 bases, there was a span of 13 bases. Germline-derived CDR1 and CDR2 are KGHDR and SFDVKD.

This chain links TRBV18 with TRBJ2-7; 10 bases are a match to TRBD2. CDR1 and CDR2 (germline): KGHSH, LQKENI. The CDR3 consists of 16 residues. The V and J ends lost 4 bases and 0 bases, in that order; junction bases with no gene match: 6. Here the CDR3 reads CASSRRTSGFSYEQYF. The CDR3 region has the DNA TGTGCCAGCTCACGGAGGACTAGCGGCTTCTCCTACGAGCAGTACTTC.

This chain connects TRBV19 to TRBJ1-1; weak D call: TRBD1 (6 bases). The V gene lost 7 bases and the J gene lost 8 bases, with 26 bases spanning the gap. CDR3 length: 16 residues. CDR1 and CDR2 from the germline V gene are LNHDA and SQIVND (reference sequence). The DNA for the CDR3 is TGTGCCAGTACCAACTTCCGGGACACTCGGAAGGGGGAAGCTTTCTTT. Its translation: CASTNFRDTRKGEAFF.

V is TRBV5-5 and J is TRBJ2-3; D unresolved. The CDR3 totals 12 residues. CDR1 SGHKS and CDR2 YYEKEE come from the germline V gene (reference sequence). Trimming stripped 7 bases from V and 1 base from J, with 7 bases between. As DNA, the CDR3 is TGTGCCAGCCAACGGGGCACAGATACGCAGTATTTT. It specifies CASQRGTDTQYF.

The chain links TRBV11-1 to TRBJ2-5, with a possible D match to TRBD1 (5 bases). Trimming shortened V by 5 bases and J by 12 bases, and 16 bases separated the two germline ends. Germline CDR1 and CDR2: SGHAT and FQDESV (reference sequence). The CDR3 has 12 amino acids. In nucleotides, the CDR3 is TGTGCCAGCAGCCTGTATCGACAGCCAGAGTACTTC. This encodes CASSLYRQPEYF. Drawing the rest from reference TRBV11-1 and TRBJ2-5, the complete variable domain is EAEVAQSPRYKITEKSQAVAFWCDPISGHATLYWYRQILGQGPELLVQFQDESVVDDSQLPKDRFSAERLKGVDSTLKIQPAELGDSAMYLCASSLYRQPEYFGPGTRLLVL.

In regard to this clone: This CDR3 is also generated by other DNA sequences in the sample. V gene TRBV5-1 combines with J gene TRBJ2-7, with TRBD2 matching 7 bases. CDR3 length equals 13 residues. The germline V gene encodes CDR1 SGHRS and CDR2 YFSETQ. Trimming at V came to 0 bases and at J to 4 bases, leaving 1 base not matched to a gene. CDR3 region: CASSLGREYEQYF. The CDR3 DNA sequence: TGCGCCAGCAGCTTGGGGCGGGAGTACGAGCAGTACTTC. The entire variable domain, with the rest obtained from reference TRBV5-1 and TRBJ2-7, is as follows: KAGVTQTPRYLIKTRGQQVTLSCSPISGHRSVSWYQQTPGQGLQFLFEYFSETQRNKGNFPGRFSGRQFSNSRSEMNVSTLELGDSALYLCASSLGREYEQYFGPGTRLTVT.

In this sample, this clone turned up a few times. This chain links TRBV10-2 with TRBJ2-3, with D hard to call. The germline gives CDR1 WSHSY, CDR2 SAAADI. The CDR3 contains 12 residues. The V and J ends lost 4 bases and 6 bases respectively, with 8 bases between them. The CDR3 region has the DNA TGCGCCAGCAGTGCCCTCAGGGATACGCAGTATTTT. It is translated as CASSALRDTQYF.

About this clone itself: The same CDR3 also results from other DNA sequences found in this sample. CDR3 in amino acids: CASSLYGGDYEQYF. In nucleotides, the CDR3 is TGTGCCAGCAGCTTATACGGGGGGGACTACGAGCAGTACTTC. The V and J genes are TRBV11-2 and TRBJ2-7; 8 nucleotides match TRBD2. The J segment lost 3 bases and the V segment lost 2 bases, leaving 3 bases of the junction unmatched. The CDR3 totals 14 residues. Germline V lookup: CDR1 SGHAT, CDR2 FQNNGV.

This clone was counted a few times. The rearrangement links TRBV7-9 to TRBJ1-2; D is unclear. CDR3 length equals 13 residues. Germline CDR1 and CDR2: SEHNR and FQNEAQ (reference sequence). The ends were cut back, 5 bases at V and 4 bases at J, with 11 bases in the middle. CDR3 in amino acids: CASSPTRGYGYTF. Written as DNA, the CDR3 is TGTGCCAGCAGCCCTACCCGGGGCTATGGCTACACCTTC.

V gene TRBV19 combines with J gene TRBJ1-3, with a weak D call TRBD1 (5 bases). The V gene's germline CDR1 is LNHDA and CDR2 SQIVND (reference sequence). The CDR3 has 16 amino acids. Trimming cost V 5 bases and J 2 bases, with 16 bases left between them. Written as DNA, the CDR3 is TGTGCCAGTAGTCCCCTCGTTGGAGGGGCTGGAAACACCATATATTTT. It codes for CASSPLVGGAGNTIYF. Full variable domain (missing parts from reference TRBV19 and TRBJ1-3): DGGITQSPKYLFRKEGQNVTLSCEQNLNHDAMYWYRQDPGQGLRLIYYSQIVNDFQKGDIAEGYSVSREKKESFPLTVTSAQKNPTAFYLCASSPLVGGAGNTIYFGEGSWLTVV.

The V and J genes are TRBV18 and TRBJ2-1; D not certain. Germline CDR1 is KGHSH and CDR2 is LQKENI. The V end was cut by 0 bases, the J end by 9 bases, with 9 bases between. The CDR3 extends over 13 amino acids. CDR3 DNA sequence: TGTGCCAGCTCACCACCCGGGTGGAGTGAGCAGTTCTTC. Translating it yields CASSPPGWSEQFF.

The chain combines TRBV2 with TRBJ2-5; a weak D match, TRBD2 (5 bases). The germline gives CDR1 SNHLY, CDR2 FYNNEI. This CDR3 has 14 residues. Trimming removed 4 bases at V and 5 bases at J, with 14 bases between. CDR3 sequence reads: CASSGGWEGETQYF. The CDR3 DNA follows: TGTGCCAGCAGTGGAGGGTGGGAAGGGGAGACCCAGTACTTC.

V gene TRBV3-1 (or the pseudogene TRBV3-2) combines with J gene TRBJ1-6; D unresolved. Germline V CDR1 and CDR2: LGHDT, YNNKEL (reference sequence). There are 15 residues in the CDR3. Trimming left V 0 bases short and J 9 bases short, with 12 bases between. The CDR3 loop is CASSQEREWGSPLHF. The CDR3 nucleotides read TGTGCCAGCAGCCAAGAGCGGGAATGGGGTTCACCCCTCCACTTT.

The gene calls are TRBV6-4 and TRBJ1-3, with 7 bases lining up with TRBD1. Germline V gene lookup returns CDR1 MRHNA and CDR2 SNTAGT. The CDR3 spans 19 residues. With 2 bases clipped from V and 0 bases from J, the junction kept 13 bases outside the gene matches. The CDR3 DNA follows: TGTGCCAGCAGTGACCTCCTAAGACAGGGCCTCTACTCTGGAAACACCATATATTTT. Its protein is CASSDLLRQGLYSGNTIYF.

The chain couples TRBV27 to TRBJ2-3; 7 nucleotides match TRBD1. In germline, CDR1 is MNHEY, CDR2 SMNVEV (reference sequence). The CDR3 consists of 15 residues. After removal of 6 bases from V and 4 bases from J, the junction contained 10 bases not matched to a gene. The CDR3 loop reads CASRYRGFISDTQYF. The CDR3 DNA is TGTGCCAGCAGATACAGGGGATTCATTTCAGATACGCAGTATTTT.

The chain links TRBV18 to TRBJ2-1; 7 nucleotides align to TRBD2. CDR1 and CDR2 from the germline V gene are KGHSH and LQKENI. This CDR3 comprises 18 residues. The J segment lost 0 bases and the V segment lost 1 base, leaving 9 bases of the junction unmatched. The CDR3 is CASSPLETSRSSYNEQFF. As DNA, the CDR3 is TGTGCCAGCTCACCACTCGAGACTAGCCGGAGCTCCTACAATGAGCAGTTCTTC.

CDR3 nucleotide sequence: TGTGCCAGCAGTTTAGCGGGGAGTCGAAACACCATATATTTT. It encodes CASSLAGSRNTIYF. V is TRBV28 and J is TRBJ1-3, with no clear D. Trimming left V 2 bases short and J 5 bases short, with 10 bases between. CDR1 and CDR2 (germline): MDHEN, SYDVKM. CDR3 length: 14 amino acids.